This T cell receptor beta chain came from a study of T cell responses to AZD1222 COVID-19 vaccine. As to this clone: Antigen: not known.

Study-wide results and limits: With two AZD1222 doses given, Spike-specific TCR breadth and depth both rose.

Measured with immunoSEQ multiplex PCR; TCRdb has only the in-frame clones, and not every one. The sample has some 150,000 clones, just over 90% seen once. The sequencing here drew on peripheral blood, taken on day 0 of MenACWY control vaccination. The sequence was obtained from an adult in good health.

The CDR3, as DNA: TGTGCCAGCAGCCCGGGGGTAAGTCAGCCCCAGCATTTT. Amino acid sequence: CASSPGVSQPQHF. The chain has TRBV7-2 and TRBJ1-5; a possible D gene is TRBD1 (5 bases). V was trimmed by 5 bases and J by 6 bases, leaving 11 bases between them. The CDR3 is made up of 13 amino acids. Germline V lookup: CDR1 SGHTA, CDR2 FQGNSA.